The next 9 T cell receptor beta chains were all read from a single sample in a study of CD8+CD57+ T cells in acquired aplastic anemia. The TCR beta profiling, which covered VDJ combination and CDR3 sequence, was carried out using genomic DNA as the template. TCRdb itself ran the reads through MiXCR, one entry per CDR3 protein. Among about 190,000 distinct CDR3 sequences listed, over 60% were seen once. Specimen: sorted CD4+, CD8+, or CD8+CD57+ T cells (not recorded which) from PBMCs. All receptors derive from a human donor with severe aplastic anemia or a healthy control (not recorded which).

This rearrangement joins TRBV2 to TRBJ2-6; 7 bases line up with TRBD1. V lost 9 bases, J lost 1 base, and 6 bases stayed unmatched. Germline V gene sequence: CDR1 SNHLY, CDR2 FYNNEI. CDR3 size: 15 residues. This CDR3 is CARSIQGSGANVLTF. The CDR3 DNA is TGTGCCAGGAGCATACAGGGGTCTGGGGCCAACGTCCTGACTTTC.

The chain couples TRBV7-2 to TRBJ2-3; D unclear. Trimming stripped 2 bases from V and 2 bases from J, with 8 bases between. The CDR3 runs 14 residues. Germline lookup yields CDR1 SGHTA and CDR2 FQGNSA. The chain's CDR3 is CASSLWQDTDTQYF. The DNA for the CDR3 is TGTGCCAGCAGCTTATGGCAGGACACAGATACGCAGTATTTT.

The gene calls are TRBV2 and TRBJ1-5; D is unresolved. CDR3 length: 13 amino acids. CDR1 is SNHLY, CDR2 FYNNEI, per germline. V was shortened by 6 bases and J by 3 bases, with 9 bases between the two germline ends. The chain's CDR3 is CASRTAINQPQHF. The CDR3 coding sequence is TGTGCCAGCAGGACTGCGATCAATCAGCCCCAGCATTTT.

CDR3 DNA: TGCAGTTACAGGGATGACGAAGAGGAAGGACAGCCCCAGCATTTT. It specifies CSYRDDEEEGQPQHF. The chain couples TRBV20-1 to TRBJ1-5; the D gene is possibly TRBD1 (6 bases). Germline CDR1 DFQATT, CDR2 SNEGSKA (reference sequence). CDR3 length: 15 residues. Trimming left V 8 bases short and J 7 bases short, with 24 bases between.

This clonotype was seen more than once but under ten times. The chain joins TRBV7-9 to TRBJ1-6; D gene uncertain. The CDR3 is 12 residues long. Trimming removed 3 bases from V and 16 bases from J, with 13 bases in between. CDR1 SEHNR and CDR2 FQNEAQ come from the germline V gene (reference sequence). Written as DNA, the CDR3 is TGTGCCAGCAGCTTCCCAGACGGGCGGCTCCACTTT. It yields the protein CASSFPDGRLHF. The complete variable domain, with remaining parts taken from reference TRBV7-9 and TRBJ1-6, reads DTGVSQNPRHKITKRGQNVTFRCDPISEHNRLYWYRQTLGQGPEFLTYFQNEAQLEKSRLLSDRFSAERPKGSFSTLEIQRTEQGDSAMYLCASSFPDGRLHFGNGTRLTVT.

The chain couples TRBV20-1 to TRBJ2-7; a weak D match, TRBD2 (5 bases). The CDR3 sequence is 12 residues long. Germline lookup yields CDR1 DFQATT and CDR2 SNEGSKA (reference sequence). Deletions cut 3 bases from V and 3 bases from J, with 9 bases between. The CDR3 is CSASRTGYEQYF. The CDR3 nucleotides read TGCAGTGCTAGTCGGACTGGCTACGAGCAGTACTTC.

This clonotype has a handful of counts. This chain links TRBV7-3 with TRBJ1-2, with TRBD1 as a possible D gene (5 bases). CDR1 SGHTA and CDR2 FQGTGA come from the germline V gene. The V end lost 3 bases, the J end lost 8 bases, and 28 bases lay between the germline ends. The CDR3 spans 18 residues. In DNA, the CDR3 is TGTGCCAGCAGCTTCGCCGGGCCGGGGCAGGGAGGGCAGGGAGGCTACACCTTC. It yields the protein CASSFAGPGQGGQGGYTF.

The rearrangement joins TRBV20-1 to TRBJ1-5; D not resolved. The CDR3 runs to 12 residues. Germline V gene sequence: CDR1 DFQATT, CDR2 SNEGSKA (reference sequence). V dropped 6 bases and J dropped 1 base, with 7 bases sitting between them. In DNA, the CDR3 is TGCAGTGCGCCGGACAGCAATCAGCCCCAGCATTTT. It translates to CSAPDSNQPQHF.

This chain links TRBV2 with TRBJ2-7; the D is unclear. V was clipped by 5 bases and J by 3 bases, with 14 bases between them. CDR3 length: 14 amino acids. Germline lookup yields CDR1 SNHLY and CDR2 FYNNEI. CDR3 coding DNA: TGTGCCAGCAGTAGCCTAGACTGGATCTACGAGCAGTACTTC. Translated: CASSSLDWIYEQYF.